Detailed here is one T cell receptor beta chain. With V trimmed by 3 bases and J by 1 base, 11 bases remained unmatched. In germline, CDR1 is SGHTA, CDR2 FQGTGA. The CDR3 consists of 17 residues. PCR used 60 Vbeta primers and 13 Jbeta primers. Assay: immunoSEQ multiplex PCR; the TCRdb copy retains only in-frame clones and omits some. The repertoire holds 100,000 to 150,000 clones, with approximately 74% as singletons. The source of the sample is a study of cytomegalovirus exposure and HLA in healthy donors. Specimen: PBMCs. This clonotype originated in a male donor in good health and CMV-seronegative. V gene TRBV7-3 combines with J gene TRBJ1-2; the match to TRBD1 covers 7 bases. CDR3 sequence: CASSLGPRGQHNYGYTF. The CDR3, as DNA: TGTGCCAGCAGCTTGGGGCCCCGGGGACAGCATAACTATGGCTACACCTTC.